This T cell receptor (beta chain) was captured in a study of cytomegalovirus exposure and HLA in healthy donors. Study-level findings and limits: Using a false discovery rate of 0.05, a later analysis showed that some 16,000 TCR beta sequences were associated with HLA alleles.

The PCR ran on 60 Vbeta and 13 Jbeta primers. TCRdb keeps only in-frame clones here, not all; method: immunoSEQ multiplex PCR. This sample has approximately 100,000 clones, with around 68% found just once. V shed 7 bases and J shed 1 base, with 17 bases lying between them. Germline V CDR1 and CDR2: MDHEN, SYDVKM. This CDR3 spans 16 amino acids. Points on this clone: What it binds is not known.

This sequence joins TRBV28 and TRBJ1-5; a weak D match, TRBD1 (5 bases). Material: PBMCs. This TCR was sampled from a man aged 50-60 years in good health and CMV-seronegative. The CDR3 DNA is TGTGCCAGCATCACTGGGGGAGGTCAGAGCAATCAGCCCCAGCATTTT. It is translated as CASITGGGQSNQPQHF.